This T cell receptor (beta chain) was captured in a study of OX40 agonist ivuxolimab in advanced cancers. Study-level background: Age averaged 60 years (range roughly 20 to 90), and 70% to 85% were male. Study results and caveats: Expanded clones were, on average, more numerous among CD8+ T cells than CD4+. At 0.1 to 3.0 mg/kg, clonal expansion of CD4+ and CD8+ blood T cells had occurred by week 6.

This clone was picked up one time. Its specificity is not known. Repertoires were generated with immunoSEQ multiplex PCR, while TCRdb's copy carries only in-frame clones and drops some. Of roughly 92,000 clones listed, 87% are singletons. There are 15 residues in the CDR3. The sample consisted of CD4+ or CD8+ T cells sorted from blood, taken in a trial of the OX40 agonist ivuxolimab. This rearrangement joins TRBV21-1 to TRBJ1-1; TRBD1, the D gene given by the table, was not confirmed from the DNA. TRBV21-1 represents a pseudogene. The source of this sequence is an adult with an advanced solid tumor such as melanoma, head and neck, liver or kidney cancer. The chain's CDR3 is CASSKLRGQRDEAFF. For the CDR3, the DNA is TGTGCCAGCAGCAAACTCAGGGGACAGAGAGATGAAGCTTTCTTT.